In its sample, the clone carrying this T cell receptor beta chain was seen a few times. The identical CDR3 is also encoded by other nucleotide sequences in the sample. This sample was taken from a study of shared clonotypes between healthy human individuals. The method was immunoSEQ multiplex PCR; TCRdb's version includes in-frame clones alone and lacks a portion of them. In the table there are around 990,000 clones, around three quarters of which are singletons. The sample consisted of memory CD4+ T cells from PBMCs. Subset of the sample: CD45RA-negative fraction. This clonotype originated in a man between 18 and 29 years old in good health. Some clones in this sample may be carry-over from other donors' samples.

Here the CDR3 DNA reads TGTGCCAGCTCACCACAGGGAAACACCATATATTTT. It is translated as CASSPQGNTIYF. This rearrangement joins TRBV18 to TRBJ1-3; D not resolved. Germline lookup yields CDR1 KGHSH and CDR2 LQKENI. The V and J ends lost 1 base and 4 bases respectively, with 2 bases between them. CDR3 size: 12 residues.